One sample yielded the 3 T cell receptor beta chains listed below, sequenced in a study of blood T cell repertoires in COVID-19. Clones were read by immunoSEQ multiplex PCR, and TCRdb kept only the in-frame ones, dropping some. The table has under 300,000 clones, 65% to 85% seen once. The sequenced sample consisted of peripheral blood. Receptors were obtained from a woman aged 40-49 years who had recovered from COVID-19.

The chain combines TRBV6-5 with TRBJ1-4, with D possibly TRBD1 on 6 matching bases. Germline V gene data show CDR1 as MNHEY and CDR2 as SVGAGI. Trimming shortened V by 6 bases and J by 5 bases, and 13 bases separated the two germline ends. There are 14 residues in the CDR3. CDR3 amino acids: CASSRTGMNEKLFF. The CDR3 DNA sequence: TGTGCCAGCAGCCGTACAGGGATGAATGAAAAACTGTTTTTT.

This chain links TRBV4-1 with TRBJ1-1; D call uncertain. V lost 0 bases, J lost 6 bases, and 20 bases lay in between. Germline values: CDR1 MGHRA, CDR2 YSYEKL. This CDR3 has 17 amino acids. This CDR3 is CASSQEGWEYTRPEAFF. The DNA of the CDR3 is TGCGCCAGCAGCCAAGAAGGGTGGGAGTATACGCGGCCTGAAGCTTTCTTT.

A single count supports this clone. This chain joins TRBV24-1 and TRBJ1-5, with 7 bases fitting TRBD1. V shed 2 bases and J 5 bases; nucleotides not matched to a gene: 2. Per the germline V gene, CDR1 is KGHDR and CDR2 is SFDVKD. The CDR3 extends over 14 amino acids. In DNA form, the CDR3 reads TGTGCCACCAGTGATTGGACAGGAGATCAGCCCCAGCATTTT. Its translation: CATSDWTGDQPQHF.